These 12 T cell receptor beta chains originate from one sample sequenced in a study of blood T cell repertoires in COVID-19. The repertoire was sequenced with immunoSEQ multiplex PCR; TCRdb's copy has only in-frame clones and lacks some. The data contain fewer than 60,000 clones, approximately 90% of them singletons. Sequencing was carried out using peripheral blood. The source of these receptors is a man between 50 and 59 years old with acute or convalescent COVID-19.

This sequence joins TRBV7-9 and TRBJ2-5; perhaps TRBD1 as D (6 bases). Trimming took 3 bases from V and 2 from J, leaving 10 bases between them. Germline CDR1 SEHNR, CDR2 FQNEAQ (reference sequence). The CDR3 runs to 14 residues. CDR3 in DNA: TGTGCCAGCAGCTTTGCCGACAGGCAAGAGACCCAGTACTTC. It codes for CASSFADRQETQYF. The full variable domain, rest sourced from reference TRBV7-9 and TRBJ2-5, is DTGVSQNPRHKITKRGQNVTFRCDPISEHNRLYWYRQTLGQGPEFLTYFQNEAQLEKSRLLSDRFSAERPKGSFSTLEIQRTEQGDSAMYLCASSFADRQETQYFGPGTRLLVL.

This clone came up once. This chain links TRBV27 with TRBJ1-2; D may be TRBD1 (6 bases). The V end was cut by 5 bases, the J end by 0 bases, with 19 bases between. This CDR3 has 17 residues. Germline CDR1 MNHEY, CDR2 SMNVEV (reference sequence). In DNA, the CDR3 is TGTGCCAGCAGTCCCTTTAAACCGACAGGCGCTAACTATGGCTACACCTTC. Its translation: CASSPFKPTGANYGYTF.

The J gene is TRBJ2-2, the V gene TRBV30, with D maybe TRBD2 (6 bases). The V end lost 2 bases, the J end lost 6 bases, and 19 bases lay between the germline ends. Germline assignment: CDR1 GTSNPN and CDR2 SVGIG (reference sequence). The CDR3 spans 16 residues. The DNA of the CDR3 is TGTGCCTGGAGTATCCCCCTTAGCGGACCTTCCGGGGAGCTGTTTTTT. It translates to CAWSIPLSGPSGELFF.

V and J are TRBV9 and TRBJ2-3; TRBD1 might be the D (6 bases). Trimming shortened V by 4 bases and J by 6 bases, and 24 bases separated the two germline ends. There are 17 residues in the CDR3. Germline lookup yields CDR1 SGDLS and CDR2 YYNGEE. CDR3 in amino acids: CASSPAFEGVPLDTQYF. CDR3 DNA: TGTGCCAGCAGCCCCGCATTCGAGGGGGTGCCTTTGGATACGCAGTATTTT.

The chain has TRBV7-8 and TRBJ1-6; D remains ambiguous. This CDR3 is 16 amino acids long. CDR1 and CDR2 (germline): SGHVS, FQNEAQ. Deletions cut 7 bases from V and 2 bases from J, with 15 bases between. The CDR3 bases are TGTGCCAGCACCCTCGTCGGGGAGCCCTATAATTCACCCCTCCACTTT. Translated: CASTLVGEPYNSPLHF.

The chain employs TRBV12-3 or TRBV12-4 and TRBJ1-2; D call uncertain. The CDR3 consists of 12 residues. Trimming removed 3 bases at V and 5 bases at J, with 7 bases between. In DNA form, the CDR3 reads TGTGCCAGCAGTTTTCCGGGATATGGCTACACCTTC. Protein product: CASSFPGYGYTF.

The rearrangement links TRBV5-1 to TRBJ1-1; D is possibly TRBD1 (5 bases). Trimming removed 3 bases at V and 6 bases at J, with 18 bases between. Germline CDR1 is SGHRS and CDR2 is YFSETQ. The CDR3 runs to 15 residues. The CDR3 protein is CASSSLDMWGSEAFF. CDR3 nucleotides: TGCGCCAGCAGCTCTCTGGACATGTGGGGTTCTGAAGCTTTCTTT.

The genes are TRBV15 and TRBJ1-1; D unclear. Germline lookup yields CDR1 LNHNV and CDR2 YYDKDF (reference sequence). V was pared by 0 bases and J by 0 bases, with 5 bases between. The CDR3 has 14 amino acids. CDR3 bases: TGTGCCACCAGCAGAGACGGGATGAACACTGAAGCTTTCTTT. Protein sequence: CATSRDGMNTEAFF.

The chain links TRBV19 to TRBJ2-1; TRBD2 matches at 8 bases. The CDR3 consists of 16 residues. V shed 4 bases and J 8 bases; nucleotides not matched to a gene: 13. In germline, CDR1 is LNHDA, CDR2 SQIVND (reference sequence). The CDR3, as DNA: TGTGCCAGTAGTAATCCAGCGGGGGACGCTTTGGATGAGCAGTTCTTC. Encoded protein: CASSNPAGDALDEQFF.

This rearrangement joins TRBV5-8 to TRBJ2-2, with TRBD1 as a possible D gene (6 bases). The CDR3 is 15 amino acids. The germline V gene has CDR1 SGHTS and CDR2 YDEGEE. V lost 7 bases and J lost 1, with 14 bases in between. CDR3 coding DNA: TGTGCCAGCCAGGGGCAGGTAGTGAACACCGGGGAGCTGTTTTTT. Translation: CASQGQVVNTGELFF.

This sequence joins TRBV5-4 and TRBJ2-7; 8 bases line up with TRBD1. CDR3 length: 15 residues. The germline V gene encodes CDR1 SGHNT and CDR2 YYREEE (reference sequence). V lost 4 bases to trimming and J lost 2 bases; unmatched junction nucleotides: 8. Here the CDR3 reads CASSQGAVAPYEQYF. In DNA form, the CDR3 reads TGTGCCAGCAGCCAGGGGGCAGTTGCCCCCTACGAGCAGTACTTC.

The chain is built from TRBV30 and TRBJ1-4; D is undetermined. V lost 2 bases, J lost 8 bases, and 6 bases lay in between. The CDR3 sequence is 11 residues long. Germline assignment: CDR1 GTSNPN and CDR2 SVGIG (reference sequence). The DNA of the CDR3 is TGTGCCTGGAGTTCCCAAGAAAAACTGTTTTTT. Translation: CAWSSQEKLFF.